Below, 28 T cell receptor beta chains from the same sample are listed, as sequenced in a study of PD-1 blockade in classical Hodgkin lymphoma. All the patients suffered relapse after autologous stem cell transplantation, and brentuximab vedotin exposure differed. TCRdb's table, derived via immunoSEQ multiplex PCR, lists solely in-frame clones and lacks some. The repertoire includes around 91,000 clones, 81% of them detected once, and roughly 16% sits in the top ten. Sample: peripheral blood mononuclear cells (PBMCs), taken before the second cycle of nivolumab. These receptors originate from a human donor with classical Hodgkin lymphoma.

The chain joins TRBV5-6 to TRBJ2-3; D gene unclear. The V end lost 3 bases, the J end lost 2 bases, and 10 bases lay between the germline ends. The CDR3 contains 14 residues. The germline CDR1 and CDR2 sequences are SGHDT and YYEEEE. The CDR3 bases are TGTGCCAGCAGCTCCCGGCGGACCACAGATACGCAGTATTTT. It encodes CASSSRRTTDTQYF.

The chain combines TRBV6-6 with TRBJ1-1; 8 nucleotides match TRBD1. The germline gives CDR1 MNHNY, CDR2 SVGAGI (reference sequence). The V gene end was trimmed by 6 bases and the J gene end by 1 base; junction bases not matched to a gene: 1. CDR3 length: 13 amino acids. In DNA, the CDR3 is TGTGCCAGCAGGGGGACAGGGAACACTGAAGCTTTCTTT. It codes for CASRGTGNTEAFF.

A single count supports this clone. The V and J genes are TRBV7-2 and TRBJ2-7; the match to TRBD2 covers 9 bases. Looked up from germline, CDR1 is SGHTA and CDR2 is FQGNSA. V shed 4 bases, J shed 7 bases, and the junction held 11 bases outside the gene matches. The CDR3 contains 15 residues. The CDR3 here is CASSSLAGGVAEQYF. In DNA, the CDR3 is TGTGCCAGCAGCTCGCTCGCGGGAGGGGTTGCAGAGCAGTACTTC.

V usage is TRBV5-5 and J usage is TRBJ2-2; unclear D gene. The CDR3 length is 16 residues. Trimming pared 3 bases from V and 4 bases from J, leaving 16 bases between. CDR1 SGHKS and CDR2 YYEKEE come from the germline V gene (reference sequence). The CDR3 loop is CASSSDGVTITGELFF. The CDR3 DNA sequence: TGTGCCAGCAGCTCTGATGGGGTCACCATCACCGGGGAGCTGTTTTTT.

The rearrangement uses TRBV11-2 and TRBJ2-7; D uncertain. The length of the CDR3 is 15 residues. Germline lookup yields CDR1 SGHAT and CDR2 FQNNGV. Trimming left V 1 base short and J 2 bases short, with 12 bases between. Here the CDR3 DNA reads TGTGCCAGCAGCTTAGTTGCGTCAGTTCCCTACGAGCAGTACTTC. Amino acid sequence: CASSLVASVPYEQYF.

The chain links TRBV6-5 to TRBJ2-1, with D perhaps matching TRBD2 (5 bases). Looked up from germline, CDR1 is MNHEY and CDR2 is SVGAGI. The V gene lost 2 bases and the J gene lost 9 bases, with 8 bases spanning the gap. The CDR3 sequence is 12 residues long. The CDR3 here is CASSYAAGEQFF. CDR3 bases: TGTGCCAGCAGTTACGCGGCGGGTGAGCAGTTCTTC.

The chain joins TRBV9 to TRBJ2-3, with 10 bases that match TRBD1. The CDR3 runs to 18 residues. The V gene end was trimmed by 1 base and the J gene end by 0 bases; junction bases not matched to a gene: 8. The germline gives CDR1 SGDLS, CDR2 YYNGEE. The CDR3 reads CASSVLPGQGTSTDTQYF. In nucleotides, the CDR3 is TGTGCCAGCAGCGTACTACCGGGACAGGGGACTAGCACAGATACGCAGTATTTT.

This clone has just one count. Other DNA sequences of this sample code for an identical CDR3. The chain carries TRBV2 and TRBJ2-1; maybe TRBD1 (5 bases). Germline CDR1 is SNHLY and CDR2 is FYNNEI. This CDR3 has 15 amino acids. V gave up 2 bases and J gave up 0 bases, with 8 bases separating them. CDR3 bases: TGTGCCAGCAGTGAACAGGGTGCCTCCTACAATGAGCAGTTCTTC. Translation: CASSEQGASYNEQFF.

J is TRBJ2-6 and V is TRBV18; D may be TRBD1 (5 bases). Deletions cut 2 bases from V and 3 bases from J, with 14 bases between. The CDR3 is 17 residues long. From germline, CDR1 is KGHSH and CDR2 LQKENI. CDR3 DNA sequence: TGTGCCAGCTCACCAGAGGCAGGGCGAAGTGGGGCCAACGTCCTGACTTTC. This sequence encodes CASSPEAGRSGANVLTF.

The rearrangement joins TRBV5-4 to TRBJ1-1, with a tentative D call TRBD1 (5 bases). The V gene's germline CDR1 is SGHNT and CDR2 YYREEE (reference sequence). The CDR3 extends over 14 amino acids. Trimming removed 4 bases from V and 1 base from J, with 11 bases in between. The CDR3 spells CASSLDSRNTEAFF. DNA for the CDR3: TGTGCCAGCAGCCTAGACAGCCGGAACACTGAAGCTTTCTTT.

CDR3 loop: CASSLGPGEQYF. The DNA for the CDR3 is TGTGCCAGCAGTTTAGGACCTGGGGAGCAGTACTTC. This chain uses TRBV28 with TRBJ2-7; D gene uncertain. Trimming pared 2 bases from V and 7 bases from J, leaving 9 bases between. In germline, CDR1 is MDHEN, CDR2 SYDVKM. This CDR3 has 12 amino acids.

A few counts support this clone. This chain links TRBV19 with TRBJ1-5; D gene uncertain. This CDR3 has 14 amino acids. Trimming took 3 bases from V and 2 from J, leaving 8 bases between them. The germline V gene has CDR1 LNHDA and CDR2 SQIVND (reference sequence). The CDR3 loop reads CASSISFGNQPQHF. The CDR3 DNA reads TGTGCCAGTAGTATCTCATTTGGCAATCAGCCCCAGCATTTT.

V is TRBV5-5 and J is TRBJ2-7; TRBD1 is a possible D gene (6 bases). Germline V gene lookup returns CDR1 SGHKS and CDR2 YYEKEE (reference sequence). V was trimmed by 1 base and J by 4 bases, leaving 9 bases between them. The CDR3 is 13 residues long. CDR3 amino acids: CASSLSQGYEQYF. The CDR3 nucleotides read TGTGCCAGCAGCTTGTCCCAGGGGTACGAGCAGTACTTC.

This clone was seen just once. The rearrangement joins TRBV6-5 to TRBJ2-7, with D perhaps matching TRBD1 or TRBD2 (5 bases each). The CDR3 consists of 14 residues. Germline V CDR1 and CDR2: MNHEY, SVGAGI. V lost 6 bases and J lost 6, with 18 bases in between. The CDR3 bases are TGTGCCAGCAGCTCGGTGTCGGGTGGGGGCGAGCAGTACTTC. It translates to CASSSVSGGGEQYF.

This clone was seen only a few times. The V and J genes are TRBV28 and TRBJ1-3; 8 positions agree with TRBD1. This CDR3 is 17 amino acids long. With 5 bases clipped from V and 0 bases from J, the junction kept 9 bases outside the gene matches. CDR1 is MDHEN and CDR2 is SYDVKM in the germline V gene. The CDR3 here is CASSPWTGQPSGNTIYF. The CDR3 nucleotides read TGTGCCAGCAGTCCATGGACAGGGCAACCCTCTGGAAACACCATATATTTT.

This clone occurred once. The chain joins TRBV7-6 to TRBJ2-7, with 8 bases aligning to TRBD1. The trim removed 1 base at V and 1 base at J, leaving 12 bases unmatched. From germline, CDR1 is SGHVS and CDR2 FNYEAQ. There are 18 residues in the CDR3. DNA for the CDR3: TGTGCCAGCAGCTTAGATGCAGGGGGCCGTATACAATCCTACGAGCAGTACTTC. Its protein product is CASSLDAGGRIQSYEQYF.

The chain uses TRBV30 and TRBJ1-2; D might be TRBD1 (5 bases). V was trimmed by 2 bases and J by 2 bases, leaving 12 bases between them. The CDR3 sequence is 14 residues long. Germline CDR1 and CDR2: GTSNPN and SVGIG (reference sequence). CDR3 in DNA: TGTGCCTGGAGTCCCCTGGGGGTAAACTATGGCTACACCTTC. Translating it yields CAWSPLGVNYGYTF.

V is TRBV30 and J is TRBJ2-2; 9 nucleotides match TRBD2. CDR1 and CDR2 (germline): GTSNPN, SVGIG (reference sequence). V lost 1 base, J lost 5 bases, and 5 bases stayed unmatched. The CDR3 has 15 residues. CDR3 loop: CAWSGSGRETGELFF. CDR3 nucleotides: TGTGCCTGGAGTGGTAGCGGGAGAGAAACCGGGGAGCTGTTTTTT.

The J gene is TRBJ2-2, the V gene TRBV28; D not certain. The CDR3 is made up of 13 amino acids. Trimming shortened V by 7 bases and J by 2 bases, and 8 bases separated the two germline ends. Germline CDR1 reads MDHEN; CDR2 reads SYDVKM. The CDR3 region has the DNA TGTGCCAGCAACATCCAAAACACCGGGGAGCTGTTTTTT. Translating gives CASNIQNTGELFF. The full variable domain, in which reference TRBV28 and TRBJ2-2 provide the parts outside the CDR3, is DVKVTQSSRYLVKRTGEKVFLECVQDMDHENMFWYRQDPGLGLRLIYFSYDVKMKEKGDIPEGYSVSREKKERFSLILESASTNQTSMYLCASNIQNTGELFFGEGSRLTVL.

This clone was seen a handful of times. The chain links TRBV19 to TRBJ2-3, with 10 bases identical to TRBD2. The length of the CDR3 is 15 residues. V was pared by 3 bases and J by 1 base, with 1 base of the junction left unmatched. The germline V gene has CDR1 LNHDA and CDR2 SQIVND (reference sequence). CDR3 sequence (DNA): TGTGCCAGTAGTATCGGGACTAGCGGCACAGATACGCAGTATTTT. Encoded protein: CASSIGTSGTDTQYF.

The J gene is TRBJ2-7, the V gene TRBV14, with D possibly called TRBD1 or TRBD2 (5 bases each). Trimming removed 0 bases from V and 5 bases from J, with 11 bases in between. Germline V CDR1 and CDR2: SGHDN, FVKESK. CDR3 length: 14 amino acids. The CDR3 loop is CASSQDPGSNEQYF. CDR3 nucleotide sequence: TGTGCCAGCAGCCAAGACCCAGGGAGCAACGAGCAGTACTTC.

The V gene is TRBV2, the J gene TRBJ2-3; 9 bases are shared with TRBD1. The CDR3 spans 13 residues. V was clipped by 7 bases and J by 5 bases; unmatched bases: 4. Germline V CDR1 and CDR2: SNHLY, FYNNEI. The CDR3 DNA reads TGTGCCAGCACCGGACAGGGGCTAGATACGCAGTATTTT. Translated, it gives CASTGQGLDTQYF.

The chain recombines TRBV2 with TRBJ1-2, with D tentatively TRBD1 (5 bases). Per the germline V gene, CDR1 is SNHLY and CDR2 is FYNNEI. V lost 6 bases and J lost 2, with 7 bases in between. The CDR3 sequence is 12 residues long. The CDR3 sequence: CASRGDNYGYTF. In DNA form, the CDR3 reads TGTGCCAGCAGGGGGGACAACTATGGCTACACCTTC.

This clone ranks as medium-sized. This chain joins TRBV5-8 and TRBJ2-7; possible D gene TRBD1, 6 bases. Germline CDR1 and CDR2: SGHTS and YDEGEE. Trimming took 4 bases from V and 4 from J, leaving 12 bases between them. The CDR3 runs to 13 residues. CDR3 loop: CASSRDRRYEQYF. For the CDR3, the DNA is TGTGCCAGCAGCCGCGACAGGAGATACGAGCAGTACTTC.

The table lists this clone with a count of one. J is TRBJ2-1 and V is TRBV10-3, with TRBD2 matching 8 bases. This CDR3 region has 14 residues. The germline V gene has CDR1 ENHRY and CDR2 SYGVKD. V was pared by 11 bases and J by 0 bases, with 6 bases of the junction left unmatched. The chain's CDR3 is CAASSGSSYNEQFF. The DNA of the CDR3 is TGTGCCGCCTCTAGCGGGTCCTCCTACAATGAGCAGTTCTTC.

The V and J genes are TRBV2 and TRBJ2-7; D is unresolved. Trimming stripped 3 bases from V and 3 bases from J, with 15 bases between. The CDR3 extends over 15 amino acids. Germline V CDR1 and CDR2: SNHLY, FYNNEI. CDR3 loop: CASSEEQIDGYEQYF. For the CDR3, the DNA is TGTGCCAGCAGTGAGGAGCAGATCGATGGCTACGAGCAGTACTTC.

The J gene is TRBJ2-3, the V gene TRBV5-4; TRBD2 matches 12 bases. The CDR3 is 17 residues long. V shed 3 bases, J shed 2 bases, and the junction held 7 bases outside the gene matches. Germline V gene data show CDR1 as SGHNT and CDR2 as YYREEE (reference sequence). CDR3 coding DNA: TGTGCCAGCAGCTCGTACGGACTAGCGGGGTACACAGATACGCAGTATTTT. Amino acids: CASSSYGLAGYTDTQYF.

This chain connects TRBV14 to TRBJ1-1; 9 positions match TRBD1. This CDR3 contains 15 residues. Germline assignment: CDR1 SGHDN and CDR2 FVKESK. The trim removed 3 bases at V and 1 base at J, leaving 3 bases unmatched. CDR3 coding DNA: TGTGCCAGCAGCCAGTTGGACAGGGGGAACACTGAAGCTTTCTTT. Protein product: CASSQLDRGNTEAFF.